The clone carrying this T cell receptor beta chain was counted between two and nine times. Its specificity is not known. This specimen belongs to a study of T-cell reconstitution after alpha-beta-depleted transplantation in children. The authors prepared the TCRbeta library with unique molecular identifiers. TCRdb reprocessed the PCR reads via MiXCR and lists one record per CDR3 protein. Seen here are about 830,000 distinct CDR3 sequences, about 15% observed once, and the top ten hold approximately 5%. Findings and limits, study-wide: Several patients had high TCRbeta diversity at day 60; it came from surviving recipient T cells and thymic progenitors.

V was shortened by 1 base and J by 5 bases, with 30 bases between the two germline ends. This CDR3 region has 21 residues. CDR1 and CDR2 from the germline V gene are MNHEY and SVGEGT. This chain links TRBV6-2 or TRBV6-3 with TRBJ1-5; the D is unclear. The source is a male patient under 18 who had a stem cell transplant for acute lymphoblastic leukemia, so the T cells may come from the graft donor. Specimen: PBMCs, mostly from graft donor cells, collected 360 days after TCRalphabeta/CD19-depleted stem cell transplant. CDR3 in DNA: TGTGCCAGCAGTTACTTCCGCGATGTTCGCCTATTGGGGAAAGGTCATCAGCCCCAGCATTTT. Protein sequence: CASSYFRDVRLLGKGHQPQHF.